These T cell receptor beta chains were read from a single sample in a study of OX40 agonist ivuxolimab in advanced cancers. Libraries were prepared by immunoSEQ multiplex PCR; TCRdb keeps only in-frame clonotypes and omits some of them. The sample holds around 70,000 clones, approximately 86% seen once. The source was CD4+ or CD8+ T cells sorted from blood, collected in a trial of the OX40 agonist ivuxolimab. The source is an adult with an advanced solid tumor such as melanoma, head and neck, liver or kidney cancer. CDR3s include the opening cysteine and the closing phenylalanine or tryptophan. The D gene is left open where the match is weak. Clone sizes are given selectively: once, few, many, or a class where the clone is expanded.

cdr3_length	v_call	d_call	j_call	clone_size	cdr3_aa	cdr3_nt
15	TRBV5-1	.	TRBJ1-5	many	CASSLGTGSNQPQHF	TGCGCCAGCAGCTTGGGGACTGGGAGCAATCAGCCCCAGCATTTT
17	TRBV21-1	.	TRBJ1-1	.	CASSKESSEGRNTEAFF	TGTGCCAGCAGCAAAGAAAGTTCAGAGGGCCGGAACACTGAAGCTTTCTTT
12	TRBV5-5	TRBD1	TRBJ2-1	.	CASSPTGDEQFF	TGTGCCAGCAGCCCTACAGGGGATGAGCAGTTCTTC
19	TRBV5-4	.	TRBJ2-7	.	CASSLARQALDMRGYEQYF	TGTGCCAGCAGCTTGGCCCGACAGGCCCTAGATATGCGTGGCTACGAGCAGTACTTC
15	TRBV28	.	TRBJ1-6	.	CASSLRQVMVSPLHF	TGTGCCAGCAGTTTGCGACAGGTTATGGTGTCACCCCTCCACTTT
13	TRBV13	.	TRBJ1-4	few	CASSLLDGEKLFF	TGTGCCAGCAGCTTATTGGATGGGGAAAAACTGTTTTTT
15	TRBV29-1	.	TRBJ1-2	once	CSVANRITGRYGYTF	TGCAGCGTTGCAAATCGGATAACGGGACGGTATGGCTACACCTTC
15	TRBV7-2	.	TRBJ2-7	.	CASSLTLGVGHEQYF	TGTGCCAGCAGCTTAACCTTAGGGGTCGGACACGAGCAGTACTTC
17	TRBV15	TRBD1	TRBJ2-3	few	CATSRSPPGQGADTQYF	TGTGCCACCAGCAGGTCTCCCCCGGGACAGGGGGCAGATACGCAGTATTTT
13	TRBV6-4	.	TRBJ2-3	.	CASSRERTGTQYF	TGTGCCAGCAGCCGGGAGCGAACGGGTACGCAGTATTTT
15	TRBV5-1	.	TRBJ2-1	.	CASSLVPGSSNEQFF	TGCGCCAGCAGCTTGGTCCCGGGTAGCTCGAATGAGCAGTTCTTC
13	TRBV28	.	TRBJ2-4	.	CASQLLAKNIQYF	TGTGCCAGCCAGCTGTTAGCCAAAAACATTCAGTACTTC
15	TRBV28	.	TRBJ1-1	.	CASSLDQGKGTEAFF	TGTGCCAGCAGTCTTGACCAGGGGAAAGGTACTGAAGCTTTCTTT
12	TRBV2	.	TRBJ2-7	.	CASSGVAYEQYF	TGTGCCAGCAGTGGTGTAGCTTACGAGCAGTACTTC
17	TRBV11-2	TRBD1	TRBJ2-7	.	CASSANPRGQGRYEQYF	TGTGCCAGCAGCGCGAATCCCCGTGGACAGGGGAGATACGAGCAGTACTTC
14	TRBV6-5	.	TRBJ1-3	.	CASSLYTSGNTIYF	TGTGCCAGCAGTTTATACACCTCTGGAAACACCATATATTTT
17	TRBV15	.	TRBJ2-1	.	CATSIHGASESYNEQFF	TGTGCCACCAGCATTCACGGGGCTAGCGAGTCCTACAATGAGCAGTTCTTC
15	TRBV7-9	.	TRBJ1-1	.	CASSYPGTSNTEAFF	TGTGCCAGCAGCTACCCCGGGACATCGAACACTGAAGCTTTCTTT
19	TRBV28	TRBD2	TRBJ2-7	once	CASKTLVPTGLAGAYEQYF	TGTGCCAGCAAAACCCTAGTCCCCACCGGACTAGCGGGAGCCTACGAGCAGTACTTC
16	TRBV19	.	TRBJ2-7	.	CASSIATGTPSYEQYF	TGTGCCAGTAGTATAGCAACGGGGACCCCCTCCTACGAGCAGTACTTC
11	TRBV7-9	.	TRBJ1-2	.	CASSLGRGYTF	TGTGCCAGCAGCTTAGGACGTGGCTACACCTTC
15	TRBV5-1	.	TRBJ2-3	.	CASSFGQSGTDTQYF	TGCGCCAGCAGCTTTGGTCAGAGCGGCACAGATACGCAGTATTTT
16	TRBV28	.	TRBJ2-7	.	CASSLPWNGPGYEQYF	TGTGCCAGCAGTTTACCCTGGAATGGCCCCGGATACGAGCAGTACTTC
15	TRBV28	.	TRBJ1-6	once	CASSFRGAGNSPLHF	TGTGCCAGCAGTTTTCGGGGGGCTGGAAATTCACCCCTCCACTTT
12	TRBV27	TRBD1	TRBJ1-2	.	CASRTTGSGYTF	TGTGCCAGCAGAACGACAGGGTCCGGCTACACCTTC